Listed below are T cell receptor beta chains from one sample, sequenced in a study of shared clonotypes between healthy human individuals. This table comes from immunoSEQ multiplex PCR, and its TCRdb copy is limited to in-frame clones, with some not included. The data contain about 820,000 clones, around 93% of them singletons. The sample comprised naive CD8+ T cells sorted from blood. Every receptor here comes from a man aged 25 to 40 in good health. The CDR3 runs from the conserved cysteine through the conserved F or W. The D gene is left open where the match is weak. The listing skips clone size in some rows; elsewhere it reads once, few, many or a size class.

j_call | v_call | d_call | clone_size | cdr3_nt | cdr3_aa
TRBJ1-3 | TRBV7-9 | - | - | TGTGCCAGCAGCTCAAGGGACATAACTGGAAACACCATATATTTT | CASSSRDITGNTIYF
TRBJ2-7 | TRBV7-9 | - | - | TGTGCCAGCAGCCGGGGTTCCTACGAGCAGTACTTC | CASSRGSYEQYF
TRBJ1-5 | TRBV27 | - | few | TGTGCCAGCAGGATGACAGTGGATAGCAATCAGCCCCAGCATTTT | CASRMTVDSNQPQHF
TRBJ1-2 | TRBV7-9 | TRBD1 | - | TGTGCCAGCAGCTCCGACAGGGTCCATGGCTACACCTTC | CASSSDRVHGYTF
TRBJ1-1 | TRBV7-2 | - | - | TGTGCCAGCACCTGGGGGGCGATCACTGAAGCTTTCTTT | CASTWGAITEAFF
TRBJ1-2 | TRBV9 | TRBD1 | - | TGTGCCAGCAGCGTAGGACCTCTCGGGACAGAAGCTAACTATGGCTACACCTTC | CASSVGPLGTEANYGYTF
TRBJ2-3 | TRBV4-1 | - | - | TGCGCCAGCAGCCACCACCGGGACTCAAGCACAGATACGCAGTATTTT | CASSHHRDSSTDTQYF
TRBJ2-2 | TRBV7-9 | - | - | TGTGCCAGCAGCCCCGGACCGGGACAAACCCGCACCGGGGAGCTGTTTTTT | CASSPGPGQTRTGELFF
TRBJ2-7 | TRBV7-6 | - | - | TGTGCCAGCAGCTTAGCCCCCCGGCTGGACGCTTCCTACGAGCAGTACTTC | CASSLAPRLDASYEQYF
TRBJ2-1 | TRBV7-7 | - | - | TGTGCTAGCAGCTCGCGGATTCACAATGAGCAGTTCTTC | CASSSRIHNEQFF
TRBJ1-4 | TRBV28 | - | - | TGTGCCAGCTTAGCAACTAATGAAAAACTGTTTTTT | CASLATNEKLFF
TRBJ2-2 | TRBV6-4 | TRBD2 | - | TGTGCCAGCAGTGGAAGCGGGAGTAGAGGCACCGGGGAGCTGTTTTTT | CASSGSGSRGTGELFF
TRBJ1-2 | TRBV28 | TRBD1 | - | TGTGCCAGCAGTTTGTTTGTGCTGGGACAGGCCCACTATGGCTACACCTTC | CASSLFVLGQAHYGYTF
TRBJ2-7 | TRBV28 | - | - | TGTGCCAGCAGTTTCGGAGCAACCTACGAGCAGTACTTC | CASSFGATYEQYF
TRBJ2-1 | TRBV19 | - | once | TGTGCCAGTAGTATAGGGCCGTCACGAGCGATGACATCCTACAATGAGCAGTTCTTC | CASSIGPSRAMTSYNEQFF
TRBJ2-4 | TRBV4-3 | - | few | TGCGCCAGCAGCCAAGATAACATTCAGTACTTC | CASSQDNIQYF
TRBJ1-2 | TRBV9 | - | - | TGTGCCAGCAGCGGGGGATTAGAAACCCTCGGCTACACCTTC | CASSGGLETLGYTF
TRBJ2-7 | TRBV5-4 | TRBD2 | - | TGTGCCAGCAGCACCCTGCTAGCGGGTAGATCCTACGAGCAGTACTTC | CASSTLLAGRSYEQYF
TRBJ1-1 | TRBV28 | - | - | TGTGCCAGCAGTTTATCCCCCCCGGGGGCAGGGAAACTGAACACTGAAGCTTTCTTT | CASSLSPPGAGKLNTEAFF
TRBJ1-5 | TRBV19 | - | many | TGTGCCAGTAGTTTTCAGGGAAGTGGGAATCAGCCCCAGCATTTT | CASSFQGSGNQPQHF
TRBJ2-7 | TRBV7-2 | TRBD1 | - | TGTGCCAGCAGCCAGGGACAGACCTACGAGCAGTACTTC | CASSQGQTYEQYF
TRBJ2-7 | TRBV5-4 | TRBD2 | - | TGTGCCAGCAGCTTGTACGCGGGGGGCTACGAGCAGTACTTC | CASSLYAGGYEQYF
TRBJ2-2 | TRBV27 | - | - | TGTGCCAGCAGTCCCTCTAACACCGGGGAGCTGTTTTTT | CASSPSNTGELFF
TRBJ2-3 | TRBV4-2 | TRBD1 | - | TGTGCCAGCAGCCCTAGCAACGACAGGGAACAAGACACAGATACGCAGTATTTT | CASSPSNDREQDTDTQYF
TRBJ2-7 | TRBV6-1 | TRBD1 | - | TGTGCCAGCAGTGGGACAGGGAGAGGGTACGAGCAGTACTTC | CASSGTGRGYEQYF
TRBJ2-5 | TRBV9 | - | - | TGTGCCAGCAGCGTAGCTGATCAGGGAAGGTACCAAGAGACCCAGTACTTC | CASSVADQGRYQETQYF
TRBJ1-1 | TRBV4-1 | - | - | TGCGCCAGCAGCCGGCAGGGAGGCACTGAAGCTTTCTTT | CASSRQGGTEAFF
TRBJ2-7 | TRBV5-1 | TRBD1 | - | TGCGCCAGCGACCGTGGGACAGGGAACTACGAGCAGTACTTC | CASDRGTGNYEQYF
TRBJ2-7 | TRBV29-1 | - | - | TGCAGCGTTGAAATTGACCTACCCTACGAGCAGTACTTC | CSVEIDLPYEQYF
TRBJ2-7 | TRBV28 | TRBD1 | - | TGTGCCAGCAGACTAGGCCGACAGGGGATGCCCTACGAGCAGTACTTC | CASRLGRQGMPYEQYF
TRBJ2-5 | TRBV5-4 | TRBD1 | - | TGTGCCAGCGGCTGGACAGGGGCAAAAGAGACCCAGTACTTC | CASGWTGAKETQYF
TRBJ2-3 | TRBV10-3 | - | - | TGTGCCATCAGCGAGACTATACGCACAGATACGCAGTATTTT | CAISETIRTDTQYF
TRBJ2-2 | TRBV9 | - | many | TGTGCCAGCGGGAGAGGGTATGCCGGGGAGCTGTTTTTT | CASGRGYAGELFF
TRBJ2-3 | TRBV15 | - | - | TGTGCCACCAGCACCCGCGTGACAGATACGCAGTATTTT | CATSTRVTDTQYF
TRBJ1-5 | TRBV19 | - | few | TGTGCCAGTAGTATAGGAGAGGGTCAGCCCCAGCATTTT | CASSIGEGQPQHF
TRBJ2-7 | TRBV7-9 | - | - | TGTGCCAGCAGCCCCCCCCTGAGCGGGCACGAGCAGTACTTC | CASSPPLSGHEQYF
TRBJ2-1 | TRBV7-9 | - | - | TGTGCCAGCAGCTTAACATCAGCGGGACAGCTTTACAATGAGCAGTTCTTC | CASSLTSAGQLYNEQFF
TRBJ2-5 | TRBV19 | - | - | TGTGCCAGTAGTCGGACAGATCAAGAGACCCAGTACTTC | CASSRTDQETQYF
TRBJ2-3 | TRBV6-5 | - | - | TGTGCCCCCACAGATACGCAGTATTTT | CAPTDTQYF
TRBJ2-7 | TRBV27 | - | - | TGTGCCAGCAGTGCCGGGCCCATTCCCTTCGAGCAGTACTTC | CASSAGPIPFEQYF
TRBJ2-1 | TRBV14 | TRBD1 | - | TGTGCCAGCAAGGCCGGACAGGGAGCCTACAATGAGCAGTTCTTC | CASKAGQGAYNEQFF
TRBJ2-3 | TRBV2 | - | - | TGTGCCAGCAGTAAGGAGGTCGCAGATACGCAGTATTTT | CASSKEVADTQYF
TRBJ2-7 | TRBV5-4 | - | once | TGTGCCAGCAGCTTGGCTTTGGGCGATCCGAATAGAAGCTACGAGCAGTACTTC | CASSLALGDPNRSYEQYF
TRBJ2-1 | TRBV15 | - | - | TGTGCCACCAGCAGTGACTCTTACAATGAGCAGTTCTTC | CATSSDSYNEQFF
TRBJ1-5 | TRBV5-4 | - | - | TGTGCCAGCAGCCCGGGACCCGCTAGCAATCAGCCCCAGCATTTT | CASSPGPASNQPQHF
TRBJ2-6 | TRBV23-1 | - | - | TGCGCCAGCAGTCGCTATCGTACGCAACAAAGTCGGGCCAACGTCCTGACTTTC | CASSRYRTQQSRANVLTF
TRBJ2-7 | TRBV27 | TRBD1 | - | TGTGCCAGCAGGGAAGCGACAGGGGGCGGTTGGAACGAGCAGTACTTC | CASREATGGGWNEQYF
TRBJ1-2 | TRBV27 | - | - | TGTGCCAGCAGTCCCCATATAGGGGGGGAGCGTACCTATGGCTACACCTTC | CASSPHIGGERTYGYTF
TRBJ1-1 | TRBV23-1 | - | - | TGCGCCAGCAGCCGGAACAGGTACCTCAACCAAGCTTTCTTT | CASSRNRYLNQAFF
TRBJ1-1 | TRBV7-9 | - | - | TGTGCCAGCAGCTTAGTGGAACGCCGAGCTTTCTTT | CASSLVERRAFF
TRBJ2-3 | TRBV6-5 | TRBD2 | - | TGTGCCAGCAGACAACTAGCGGGAGGAAGGGATACGCAGTATTTT | CASRQLAGGRDTQYF
TRBJ2-7 | TRBV2 | TRBD2 | few | TGTGCCAGCAGTGAAGAAAGGACTAGCTACGAGCAGTACTTC | CASSEERTSYEQYF
TRBJ2-7 | TRBV11-2 | TRBD2 | - | TGTGCCAGCAGCCCATCGGCCGGGGGGGTCAACGAGCAGTACTTC | CASSPSAGGVNEQYF
TRBJ2-7 | TRBV10-1 | - | - | TGCGCCAGCAGTCGGACCAGCTACGAGCAGTACTTC | CASSRTSYEQYF